Each of the 21 T cell receptor beta chains below was sequenced from the same sample in a study of T cells after posttransplantation cyclophosphamide. A marrow graft followed busulfan-fludarabine conditioning, with cyclophosphamide on days +3 and +4. TCRdb's copy holds only in-frame clones and misses some; the assay was immunoSEQ multiplex PCR. The profile shows roughly 42,000 clones, 90% of them singletons. The source was PBMCs, collected roughly 59 days after allogeneic stem cell transplant with posttransplant cyclophosphamide. The receptors were sampled from a male patient between 60 and 69 years old who received an allogeneic stem cell transplant from a related donor and was CMV-positive. Some T cells may possibly be graft donor cells.

This sequence joins TRBV15 and TRBJ2-1; D may be TRBD2 (6 bases). This CDR3 is 13 amino acids long. The V gene lost 4 bases and the J gene lost 8 bases, with 12 bases spanning the gap. Germline V gene sequence: CDR1 LNHNV, CDR2 YYDKDF (reference sequence). This chain's CDR3 is CATSKPGVDEQFF. CDR3 in DNA: TGTGCCACCAGCAAACCGGGGGTGGATGAGCAGTTCTTC.

The V and J genes are TRBV10-3 and TRBJ1-1, with D maybe TRBD1 (5 bases). Germline CDR1 reads ENHRY; CDR2 reads SYGVKD. V lost 3 bases to trimming and J lost 1 base, with 9 bases between them. The length of the CDR3 is 14 residues. The CDR3 reads CAISDQGGNTEAFF. The CDR3 coding sequence is TGTGCCATCAGTGATCAGGGTGGGAACACTGAAGCTTTCTTT.

The J gene is TRBJ2-5, the V gene TRBV30; D may be TRBD1 (6 bases). Germline V gives CDR1 GTSNPN, CDR2 SVGIG (reference sequence). The length of the CDR3 is 14 residues. Trimming pared 0 bases from V and 2 bases from J, leaving 10 bases between. CDR3 amino acids: CAWSVGTQQETQYF. In DNA, the CDR3 is TGTGCCTGGAGTGTAGGGACACAGCAAGAGACCCAGTACTTC. The whole variable domain, remainder taken from reference TRBV30 and TRBJ2-5, is SQTIHQWPATLVQPVGSPLSLECTVEGTSNPNLYWYRQAAGRGLQLLFYSVGIGQISSEVPQNLSASRPQDRQFILSSKKLLLSDSGFYLCAWSVGTQQETQYFGPGTRLLVL.

The genes are TRBV2 and TRBJ1-6; D is uncertain. Germline loops: CDR1 SNHLY, CDR2 FYNNEI. The CDR3 loop spans 13 amino acids. V was cut by 4 bases and J by 13 bases, with 14 bases left in between. The CDR3 reads CASSGSRSWPLHF. CDR3 sequence (DNA): TGTGCCAGCAGTGGCTCGAGGTCCTGGCCCCTCCACTTT.

The rearrangement links TRBV6-5 to TRBJ2-5; 9 bases match TRBD1. Germline CDR1 is MNHEY and CDR2 is SVGAGI. The CDR3 runs 15 residues. Trimming took 5 bases from V and 1 from J; bases not matched to a gene: 5. In nucleotides, the CDR3 is TGTGCCAGCAGTGGACAGGGGAGTTTCCAAGAGACCCAGTACTTC. It encodes CASSGQGSFQETQYF.

The chain employs TRBV19 and TRBJ1-1; D unresolved. Per germline, CDR1 LNHDA and CDR2 SQIVND (reference sequence). V was pared by 5 bases and J by 1 base, with 14 bases between. The CDR3 has 15 amino acids. CDR3 nucleotides: TGTGCCAGTAGTGCTCCCGGTGGGAGGAACACTGAAGCTTTCTTT. Encoded protein: CASSAPGGRNTEAFF.

The chain has TRBV6-5 and TRBJ1-5; D is perhaps TRBD1 (5 bases). Germline CDR1 is MNHEY and CDR2 is SVGAGI. CDR3 length: 14 amino acids. Trimming shortened V by 2 bases and J by 5 bases, and 10 bases separated the two germline ends. This chain's CDR3 is CASSYRGGDQPQHF. The CDR3 coding sequence is TGTGCCAGCAGTTACCGGGGGGGTGATCAGCCCCAGCATTTT.

This clone came up a few times. The chain combines TRBV27 with TRBJ1-2; D possibly corresponds to TRBD1 (6 bases). Germline V CDR1 and CDR2: MNHEY, SMNVEV (reference sequence). With 3 bases removed from V and 8 bases from J, the gap between germline ends came to 16 bases. There are 14 residues in the CDR3. The CDR3 reads CASSLFTGLGGYTF. In nucleotides, the CDR3 is TGTGCCAGCAGTTTGTTCACAGGGCTGGGCGGCTACACCTTC.

The chain carries TRBV10-3 and TRBJ2-7; tentative D call: TRBD1 (5 bases). Trimming shortened V by 6 bases and J by 0 bases, and 6 bases separated the two germline ends. Germline-derived CDR1 and CDR2 are ENHRY and SYGVKD. CDR3 length: 12 residues. The CDR3 region has the DNA TGTGCCATCAGGGACAACTCCTACGAGCAGTACTTC. Its protein is CAIRDNSYEQYF.

This clone was seen just once. This chain uses TRBV7-6 with TRBJ1-1, with 8 bases that match TRBD1. With 5 bases clipped from V and 5 bases from J, the junction kept 16 bases outside the gene matches. Germline loops: CDR1 SGHVS, CDR2 FNYEAQ. This CDR3 comprises 17 residues. The CDR3 sequence is CASSQREDRVGMTEAFF. CDR3 sequence (DNA): TGTGCCAGCAGCCAGAGAGAGGACAGGGTAGGAATGACTGAAGCTTTCTTT.

This chain connects TRBV4-2 to TRBJ2-7, with 7 positions matching TRBD2. Germline CDR1 and CDR2: LGHNA and YNFKEQ. This CDR3 has 14 residues. The J segment lost 4 bases and the V segment lost 2 bases, leaving 5 bases of the junction unmatched. The CDR3 DNA follows: TGTGCCAGCAGCCAAACTAGCGAAAATTACGAGCAGTACTTC. It specifies CASSQTSENYEQYF.

The rearrangement links TRBV19 to TRBJ2-3; maybe TRBD1 (5 bases). V dropped 5 bases and J dropped 0 bases, with 12 bases sitting between them. Germline CDR1 and CDR2: LNHDA and SQIVND (reference sequence). This CDR3 has 15 residues. The CDR3: CASSGSGYSTDTQYF. CDR3 sequence (DNA): TGTGCCAGTAGTGGTTCAGGGTATAGCACAGATACGCAGTATTTT.

The chain employs TRBV5-5 and TRBJ2-7; perhaps TRBD2 as D (5 bases). The CDR3 has 13 residues. CDR1 is SGHKS, CDR2 YYEKEE, per germline (reference sequence). Trimming removed 4 bases from V and 0 bases from J, with 8 bases in between. The CDR3 DNA reads TGTGCCAGCAGCCTCCGGGACTCCTACGAGCAGTACGTC. The encoded protein is CASSLRDSYEQYV.

Regarding this clone: At one end, the junction sequence differs from germline, possibly due to a read error. Here the CDR3 reads CASSLGLGAGGYNEQFF. The CDR3 region has the DNA TGCGCCAGCAGTTTGGGGCTGGGAGCGGGGGGATACAATGAGCAGTTCTTC. This chain uses TRBV5-1 with TRBJ2-1; TRBD2 agrees at 9 bases. CDR3 length equals 17 residues. Germline CDR1 and CDR2: SGHRS and YFSETQ.

V usage is TRBV19 and J usage is TRBJ2-7; 7 bases are a match to TRBD1. The V and J ends lost 7 bases and 8 bases, in that order; junction bases with no gene match: 11. This CDR3 contains 13 residues. CDR1 and CDR2 (germline): LNHDA, SQIVND (reference sequence). The CDR3: CASKTKGARKQYF. CDR3 coding DNA: TGTGCCAGTAAAACGAAGGGGGCAAGGAAGCAGTACTTC.

CDR3 in amino acids: CASSKEGGHEQFF. As DNA, the CDR3 is TGTGCCAGCAGCAAGGAGGGGGGGCATGAGCAGTTCTTC. The gene calls are TRBV2 and TRBJ2-1, with D maybe TRBD2 (7 bases). The CDR3 contains 13 residues. Looked up from germline, CDR1 is SNHLY and CDR2 is FYNNEI. V gave up 6 bases and J gave up 8 bases, with 14 bases separating them. The whole variable domain, remainder taken from reference TRBV2 and TRBJ2-1, is EPEVTQTPSHQVTQMGQEVILRCVPISNHLYFYWYRQILGQKVEFLVSFYNNEISEKSEIFDDQFSVERPDGSNFTLKIRSTKLEDSAMYFCASSKEGGHEQFFGPGTRLTVL.

The chain couples TRBV9 to TRBJ2-6, with TRBD1 matching 12 bases. The CDR3 is made up of 17 amino acids. The V gene end was trimmed by 3 bases and the J gene end by 3 bases; junction bases not matched to a gene: 4. Looked up from germline, CDR1 is SGDLS and CDR2 is YYNGEE. The CDR3 nucleotides are TGTGCCAGCAGCGCAAGGGACAGGGGGCTTGGGGCCAACGTCCTGACTTTC. It is translated as CASSARDRGLGANVLTF.

The rearrangement joins TRBV2 to TRBJ2-2; TRBD1 might be the D (5 bases). This CDR3 contains 15 residues. Germline assignment: CDR1 SNHLY and CDR2 FYNNEI. V was pared by 6 bases and J by 4 bases, with 15 bases between. The CDR3 reads CASRHDSYITGELFF. CDR3 coding DNA: TGTGCCAGCAGGCACGACAGCTATATCACCGGGGAGCTGTTTTTT.

The rearrangement links TRBV7-8 to TRBJ2-2; D is unresolved. From germline, CDR1 is SGHVS and CDR2 FQNEAQ. Between the trimmed V and J ends, which lost 0 bases and 5 bases, there was a span of 10 bases. There are 15 residues in the CDR3. CDR3 DNA sequence: TGTGCCAGCAGCTTAGCGCCGGGTGTTACCGGGGAGCTGTTTTTT. Translated, it gives CASSLAPGVTGELFF.

V and J are TRBV6-6 and TRBJ1-4, with D perhaps matching TRBD1 (5 bases). CDR3 length: 13 amino acids. V lost 8 bases, J lost 7 bases, and 14 bases lay in between. Per germline, CDR1 MNHNY and CDR2 SVGAGI (reference sequence). As DNA, the CDR3 is TGTGCCAGCTACCCTGGGGCAGCTGAAAAACTGTTTTTT. Residues: CASYPGAAEKLFF.

This chain links TRBV10-3 with TRBJ1-4; no reliable D call. V was clipped by 4 bases and J by 8 bases, with 17 bases between them. This CDR3 comprises 15 residues. Germline loops: CDR1 ENHRY, CDR2 SYGVKD. CDR3 sequence (DNA): TGTGCCATCAGTGGAGGACGAAACGGAGGGGAAAAACTGTTTTTT. Its translation is CAISGGRNGGEKLFF.